Given below is one TCR beta chain in context. These data originate in a study of shared clonotypes between healthy human individuals. CD8 memory was a combination that joined CD45RO+ cells with CCR7-negative CD45RA+ TemRA cells. The sorted-subset replicate PCRs were given 150 to 250 ng DNA, which is about 29,000 T cell genomes. Original processing methods: With immunoSEQ giving junction-only sequences and no quality scores, filtering differed. Assay used: immunoSEQ multiplex PCR; TCRdb lists only in-frame clones, some missing. Clone size and the V and J calls come from that table; the DNA yielded D and trimming. The table includes about 690,000 clones, about nine tenths detected once. Trimming took 5 bases from V and 2 from J; bases not matched to a gene: 12. Germline V gives CDR1 SGHAT, CDR2 FQNNGV. The CDR3 runs to 18 residues.

This sequence joins TRBV11-2 and TRBJ2-6; TRBD2 aligns across 7 bases. The material sequenced was memory CD8+ T cells from PBMCs. Subset of the sample: CD45RO+ cells pooled with CCR7-negative TemRA cells. The source is a man younger than 30 in good health. Some clones in this sample may be carry-over from other donors' samples. The CDR3 DNA sequence: TGTGCCAGCAGCCCGTGGGAGGGTGAACGGACTGGGGCCAACGTCCTGACTTTC. Its protein is CASSPWEGERTGANVLTF.